This T cell receptor (beta chain) appears in the sequencing data of a study of T cells in Graves' hyperthyroidism and ophthalmopathy (dated by TCRdb to the late 2010s). Study-level background: Peripheral blood was sampled at the time of initial diagnosis, prior to any treatment. An independent validation cohort of around 19 hyperthyroidism patients and approximately 15 patients who later progressed to ophthalmopathy tested prospective prediction of ophthalmopathy. According to the paper, TCR Vbeta CDR3 sequencing was carried out on approximately 140 peripheral blood samples, which came from 40 to 45 ophthalmopathy, approximately 72 hyperthyroidism and roughly 17 progressor patients. In addition, the study compared T-cell repertoires in thyroid tissue and in blood from five or six Graves' hyperthyroidism patients. For training and testing, the 100 or so patients in the discovery cohort were randomly divided in a 7:3 ratio. After sampling, hyperthyroidism patients received methimazole starting at 30 mg daily, and ophthalmopathy patients received high-dose intravenous methylprednisolone. To identify distinguishing TCR V-J signatures, a discovery cohort of 90 to 100 patients was used, comprising 40 to 45 with Graves' ophthalmopathy and some 60 with stable Graves' hyperthyroidism.

Findings and caveats that apply to the study as a whole: Sample size was not statistically predetermined, and blinding of investigators to group allocation was not performed. Blood samples also contained most of the expanded thyroid clonotypes (frequency above 0.001), which suggests that blood repertoires may reflect thyroid immune responses. A model built on a 13 V-J signature distinguished ophthalmopathy from stable hyperthyroidism, reaching around 90% sensitivity and approximately 83% specificity in cross-validation and 80%/75% in testing. In validation, progression to ophthalmopathy was predicted by the model with about 70% sensitivity and 72% to 80% specificity, a median of roughly 6.4 months before onset.

The TCR beta CDR3 regions were amplified from RNA transcripts. A first-round RT-PCR of the TCR CDR3 used the HTBI primer set with the Qiagen OneStep RT-PCR kit. Libraries were constructed in a second round of multiplex PCR, after which size selection and purification were carried out. The libraries were sequenced on an Illumina HiSeq2000 using paired-end 100 bp reads. For the original study's pipeline: SOAPnuke was used to process the raw data, throwing out any read that contained adapters or uncalled bases, had a mean Phred below 15, or lacked an exact constant-primer or identifier match. High-quality paired reads were merged using COPE v1.2.5, and each unique nucleotide sequence was defined as a clonotype. MiTCR v1.1 was used to align clonotypes to the IMGT TRBV, TRBD and TRBJ reference segments. Only V-J combinations with frequency above 0.0001, covering about 99% of repertoires, were analysed. A TCS score was defined as the ratio of F50 (clonal expansion) to E x V (chaos), with BLOSUM62-based TCRdist applied between CDR3 peptides within each V-J. Welch's t-statistics and random forest reduced 500 to 550 V-J features to under 15, which were used in a naive Bayes classifier (R e1071). The public sequencing data were trimmed at Q25 with fastp and processed into clonotypes with MiXCR by TCRdb, which kept only in-frame beta chains. Rows are combined by CDR3 protein, so each entry shows the most common genes and DNA. The V and J calls reflect TCRdb's pipeline rather than the authors' work. This sample holds about 500,000 distinct CDR3 sequences; more than 15% were observed only once. The ten largest clonotypes hold 17% of the sample.

This clonotype was seen at least ten times. This receptor's antigen is unknown. Base qualities are not at hand, and no much larger clone is one base apart. Moderately to severely active disease, a Clinical Activity Score of at least 3, a NOSPECS grade of at least 4, and a duration under 3 months were present in ophthalmopathy patients. Exclusion was applied to patients with uncontrolled infections, other autoimmune diseases, pregnancy or lactation. Diagnoses were based on clinical symptoms, serum thyroxine and TRAb, thyroid ultrasound and orbital computed tomography. PBMCs were isolated from approximately 10 ml of fresh peripheral blood by Ficoll-Paque density gradient centrifugation. Trizol reagent was used to extract total RNA, and RNA quality was then checked on an Agilent 2100 Bioanalyzer. The sequence was obtained from a woman younger than 30 with Graves' ophthalmopathy. Material for sequencing was blood.

The sequenced DNA is TGCGCCAGCAGCGCCGGGACTAGCCCTGGCGGAGATACGCAGTATTTT. This translates into CASSAGTSPGGDTQYF. The chain couples TRBV5-1 to TRBJ2-3; 9 bases in the middle match TRBD2. From V the trimming removes 4 bases and from J it removes 5 bases, while the gene matches leave 11 bases of the junction unaccounted for. The CDR3 goes from the cysteine to the phenylalanine over 16 residues. Only the CDR3 DNA stays, 48 bases, in frame from base 1. According to the germline V gene, CDR1 reads SGHRS and CDR2 reads YFSETQ.